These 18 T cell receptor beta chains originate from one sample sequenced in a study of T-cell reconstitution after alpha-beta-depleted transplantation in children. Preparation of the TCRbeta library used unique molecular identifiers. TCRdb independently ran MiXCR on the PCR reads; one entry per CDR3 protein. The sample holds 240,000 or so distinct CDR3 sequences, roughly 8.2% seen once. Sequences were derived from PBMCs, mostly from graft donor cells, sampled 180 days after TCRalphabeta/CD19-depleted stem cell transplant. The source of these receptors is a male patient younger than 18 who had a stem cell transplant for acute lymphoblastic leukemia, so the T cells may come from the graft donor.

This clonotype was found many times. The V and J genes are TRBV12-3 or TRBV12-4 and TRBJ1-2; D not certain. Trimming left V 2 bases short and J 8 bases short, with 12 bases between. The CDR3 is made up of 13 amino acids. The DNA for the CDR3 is TGTGCCAGCAGTTTATCGGTGCCTGGCGGCTACACCTTC. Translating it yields CASSLSVPGGYTF.

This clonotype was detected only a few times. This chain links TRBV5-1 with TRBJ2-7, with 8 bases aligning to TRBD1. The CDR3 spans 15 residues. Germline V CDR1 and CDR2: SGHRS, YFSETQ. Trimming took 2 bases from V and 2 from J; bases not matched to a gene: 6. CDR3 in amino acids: CASSFSQGAPYEQYF. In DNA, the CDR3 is TGCGCCAGCAGCTTCTCTCAGGGGGCCCCCTACGAGCAGTACTTC.

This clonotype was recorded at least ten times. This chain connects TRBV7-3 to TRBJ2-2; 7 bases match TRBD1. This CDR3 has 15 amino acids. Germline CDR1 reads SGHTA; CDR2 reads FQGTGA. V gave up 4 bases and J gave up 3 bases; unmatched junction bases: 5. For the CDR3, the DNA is TGTGCCAGCAGCTCACAGGGGACGGACACCGGGGAGCTGTTTTTT. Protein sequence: CASSSQGTDTGELFF.

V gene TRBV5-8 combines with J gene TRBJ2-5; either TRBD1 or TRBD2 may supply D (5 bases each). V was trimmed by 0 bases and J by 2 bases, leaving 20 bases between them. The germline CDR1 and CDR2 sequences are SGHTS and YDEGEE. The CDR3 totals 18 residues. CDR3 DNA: TGTGCCAGCAGCTTGGGGGCCGGCTGGGGCGGACTTCAAGAGACCCAGTACTTC. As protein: CASSLGAGWGGLQETQYF. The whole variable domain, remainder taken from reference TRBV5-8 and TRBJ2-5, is EAGVTQSPTHLIKTRGQQATLRCSPISGHTSVYWYQQALGLGLQFLLWYDEGEERNRGNFPPRFSGRQFPNYSSELNVNALELEDSALYLCASSLGAGWGGLQETQYFGPGTRLLVL.

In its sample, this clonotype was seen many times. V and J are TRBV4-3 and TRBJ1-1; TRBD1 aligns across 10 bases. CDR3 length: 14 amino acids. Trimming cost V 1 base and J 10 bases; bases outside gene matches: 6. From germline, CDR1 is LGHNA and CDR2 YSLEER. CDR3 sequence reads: CASSQAPRTGGAFF. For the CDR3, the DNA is TGCGCCAGCAGCCAAGCTCCCCGGACAGGGGGAGCTTTCTTT.

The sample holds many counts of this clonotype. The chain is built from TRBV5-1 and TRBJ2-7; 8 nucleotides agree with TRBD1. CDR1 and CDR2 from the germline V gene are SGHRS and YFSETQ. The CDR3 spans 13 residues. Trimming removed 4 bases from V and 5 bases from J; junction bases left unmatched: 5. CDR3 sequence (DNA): TGCGCCAGCAGCCGGACAGGGAGTAACGAGCAGTACTTC. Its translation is CASSRTGSNEQYF.

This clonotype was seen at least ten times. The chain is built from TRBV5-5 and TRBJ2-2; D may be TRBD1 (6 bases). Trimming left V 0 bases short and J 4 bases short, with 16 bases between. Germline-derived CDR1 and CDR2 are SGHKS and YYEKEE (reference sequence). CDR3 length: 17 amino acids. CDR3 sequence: CASSLDRVRSGTGELFF. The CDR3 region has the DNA TGTGCCAGCAGCTTGGACAGGGTCCGTAGTGGCACCGGGGAGCTGTTTTTT.

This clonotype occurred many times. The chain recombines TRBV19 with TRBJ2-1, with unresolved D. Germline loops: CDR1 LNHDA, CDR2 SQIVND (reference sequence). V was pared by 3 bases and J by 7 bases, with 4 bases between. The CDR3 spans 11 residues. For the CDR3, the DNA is TGTGCCAGTAGTATGGGGAATGAGCAGTTCTTC. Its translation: CASSMGNEQFF.

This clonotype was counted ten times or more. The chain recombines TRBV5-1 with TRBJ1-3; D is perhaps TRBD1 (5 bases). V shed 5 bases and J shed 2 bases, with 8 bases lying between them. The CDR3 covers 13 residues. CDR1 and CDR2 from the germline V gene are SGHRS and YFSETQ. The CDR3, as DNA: TGCGCCAGCAGACTACAGGCTGGAAACACCATATATTTT. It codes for CASRLQAGNTIYF. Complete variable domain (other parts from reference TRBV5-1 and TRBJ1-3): KAGVTQTPRYLIKTRGQQVTLSCSPISGHRSVSWYQQTPGQGLQFLFEYFSETQRNKGNFPGRFSGRQFSNSRSEMNVSTLELGDSALYLCASRLQAGNTIYFGEGSWLTVV.

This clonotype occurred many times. CDR3 residues: CASSSRTGVNEQYF. CDR3 nucleotides: TGTGCCAGCAGTTCTCGGACAGGGGTCAACGAGCAGTACTTC. The chain links TRBV12-3 or TRBV12-4 to TRBJ2-7; 9 bases line up with TRBD1. The junction had 6 bases not matched to a gene; V was cut back by 4 bases and J by 5 bases. The CDR3 is 14 amino acids.

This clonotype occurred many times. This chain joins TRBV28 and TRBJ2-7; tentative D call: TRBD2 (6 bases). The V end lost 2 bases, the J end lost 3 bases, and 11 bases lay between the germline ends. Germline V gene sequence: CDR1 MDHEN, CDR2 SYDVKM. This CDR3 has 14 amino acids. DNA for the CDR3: TGTGCCAGCAGTTTAGCGGGAATTAACTACGAGCAGTACTTC. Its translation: CASSLAGINYEQYF.

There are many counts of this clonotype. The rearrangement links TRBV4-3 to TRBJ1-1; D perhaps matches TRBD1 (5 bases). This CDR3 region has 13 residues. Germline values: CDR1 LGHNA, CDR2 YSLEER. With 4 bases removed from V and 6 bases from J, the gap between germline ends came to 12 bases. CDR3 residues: CASSRLPTAEAFF. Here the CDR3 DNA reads TGCGCCAGCAGCCGGCTCCCGACAGCTGAAGCTTTCTTT.

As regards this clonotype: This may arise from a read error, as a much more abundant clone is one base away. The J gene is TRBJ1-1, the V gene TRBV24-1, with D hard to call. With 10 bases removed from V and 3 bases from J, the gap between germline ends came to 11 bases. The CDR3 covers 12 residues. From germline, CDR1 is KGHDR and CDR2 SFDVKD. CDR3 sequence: CATRVSDTEAFF. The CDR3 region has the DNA TGTGCCACAAGGGTCAGCGACACTGAAGCTTTCTTT.

The CDR3 protein is CASSSLDPPLETQYF. CDR3 nucleotide sequence: TGTGCCAGCAGCTCATTGGATCCCCCCTTGGAGACCCAGTACTTC. V gene TRBV11-2 combines with J gene TRBJ2-5; D gene uncertain. V shed 4 bases and J shed 5 bases, with 17 bases lying between them. Germline-derived CDR1 and CDR2 are SGHAT and FQNNGV. The CDR3 spans 15 residues.

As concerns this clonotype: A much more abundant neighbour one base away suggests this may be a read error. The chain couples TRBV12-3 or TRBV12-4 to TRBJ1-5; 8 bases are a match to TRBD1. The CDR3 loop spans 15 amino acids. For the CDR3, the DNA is TGTGCCTGCAGTTTAGACGGGACAGGTAATCAGCCCCAGCATTTT. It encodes CACSLDGTGNQPQHF.

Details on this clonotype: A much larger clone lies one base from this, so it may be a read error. The CDR3 region is CASSPDRHSRANVLTF. The CDR3 nucleotides read TGCGCCAGCAGCCCGGACCGGCACTCTAGGGCCAACGTCCTGACTTTC. The rearrangement joins TRBV4-3 to TRBJ2-6; no reliable D call. The CDR3 has 16 residues. From germline, CDR1 is LGHNA and CDR2 YSLEER.

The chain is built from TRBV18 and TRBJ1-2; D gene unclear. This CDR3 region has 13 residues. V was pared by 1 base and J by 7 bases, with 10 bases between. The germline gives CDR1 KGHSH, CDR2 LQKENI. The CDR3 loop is CASSPLPGLGYTF. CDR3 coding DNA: TGTGCCAGCTCACCACTCCCGGGTCTTGGCTACACCTTC.

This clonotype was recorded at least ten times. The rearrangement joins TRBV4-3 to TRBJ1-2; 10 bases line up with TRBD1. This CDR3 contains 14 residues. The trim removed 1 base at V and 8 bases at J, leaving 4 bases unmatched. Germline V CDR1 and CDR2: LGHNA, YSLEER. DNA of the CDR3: TGCGCCAGCAGCCAAGTCGGACAGGGGGTGGGCTACACCTTC. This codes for CASSQVGQGVGYTF.